This TCR beta chain originates from a study of CD8 T cells in Susac syndrome. Random hexamers were used to reverse transcribe the RNA input (roughly 0.5 to 1 ug). With immunoSEQ multiplex PCR, TCR beta CDR3 was amplified across 54 Vbeta and 13 Jbeta. MiXCR, applied by TCRdb to the immunoSEQ multiplex PCR reads, yields one record per CDR3 protein. The repertoire holds more than 150,000 distinct CDR3 sequences, 92% seen once, with 0.065% to 0.085% in the top ten. About this clonotype itself: Antigen: not known.

Study-wide findings and caveats: That the number of individuals in its TCR sequencing and HLA analysis was relatively small was acknowledged by the study.

Sequencing of TCR beta was undertaken in CD8+ and CD4+ T cells derived from blood. TEMRA cells were enriched by FACS, and CD4+ and CD8+ T cells were negatively isolated. The sequenced sample consisted of CD4+ T cells from PBMCs. The clonotype comes from a human donor in good health.

For the CDR3, the DNA is TGTGCCAGCTCACCTGCGGGTTTTTTTTACAATGAGCAGTTCTTC. It encodes CASSPAGFFYNEQFF. The chain links TRBV18 to TRBJ2-1; weak D call: TRBD2 (5 bases). This CDR3 comprises 15 residues. The V gene's germline CDR1 is KGHSH and CDR2 LQKENI. The germline V and J ends were trimmed by 3 bases and 4 bases, with 13 bases remaining between them.